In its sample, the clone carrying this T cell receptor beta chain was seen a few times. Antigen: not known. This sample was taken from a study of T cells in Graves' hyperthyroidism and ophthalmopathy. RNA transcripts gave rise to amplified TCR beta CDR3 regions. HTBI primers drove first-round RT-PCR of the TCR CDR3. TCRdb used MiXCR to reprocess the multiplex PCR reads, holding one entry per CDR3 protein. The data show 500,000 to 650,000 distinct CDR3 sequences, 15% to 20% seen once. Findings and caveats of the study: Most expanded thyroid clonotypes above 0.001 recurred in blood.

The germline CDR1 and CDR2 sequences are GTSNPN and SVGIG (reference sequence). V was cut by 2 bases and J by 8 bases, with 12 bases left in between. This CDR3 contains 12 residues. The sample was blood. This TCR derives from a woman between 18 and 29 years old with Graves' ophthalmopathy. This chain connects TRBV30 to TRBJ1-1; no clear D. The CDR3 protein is CAWSKGGTEAFF. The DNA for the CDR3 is TGTGCCTGGAGTAAGGGAGGAACAGAAGCTTTCTTT.